These T cell receptor beta chains were read from a single sample in a study of CD8 T cells in ankylosing spondylitis. TCRdb reprocessed the 5' RACE reads via MiXCR and lists one record per CDR3 protein. The table includes about 800,000 distinct CDR3 sequences, about 11% detected once. The specimen sequenced was blood, either unsorted or a sorted T cell fraction (not recorded which). These receptors originate from a male donor with ankylosing spondylitis. The CDR3 runs from the conserved cysteine through the conserved F or W. Fields, in order: clone size, J gene, V gene, CDR3 length, CDR3 protein. Clone size is shown for a subset of rows, as once, few, many or a class of expanded clone.

abundance: few
j_gene: TRBJ1-6
v_gene: TRBV12-3/TRBV12-4
len: 14
CDR3aa: CASTFGGPNSPLHF

abundance: -
j_gene: TRBJ1-4
v_gene: TRBV4-2
len: 16
CDR3aa: CASSPGIREEDEKLFF

abundance: many
j_gene: TRBJ2-7
v_gene: TRBV29-1
len: 13
CDR3aa: CSGLRGPGNEQYF

abundance: few
j_gene: TRBJ1-2
v_gene: TRBV19
len: 13
CDR3aa: CASSAVSYYGYTF

abundance: -
j_gene: TRBJ1-4
v_gene: TRBV5-1
len: 16
CDR3aa: CASSLGDILYGEKLFF

abundance: few
j_gene: TRBJ1-6
v_gene: TRBV28
len: 12
CDR3aa: CATSVYNSPLHF

abundance: -
j_gene: TRBJ1-2
v_gene: TRBV28
len: 14
CDR3aa: CASSLEGAISGYTF

abundance: many
j_gene: TRBJ1-5
v_gene: TRBV5-1
len: 14
CDR3aa: CASSSGRTYQPQHF

abundance: -
j_gene: TRBJ2-2
v_gene: TRBV7-3
len: 12
CDR3aa: CASSFGTGKLFF

abundance: -
j_gene: TRBJ1-2
v_gene: TRBV7-2
len: 15
CDR3aa: CASSLADGAYYGYTF

abundance: few
j_gene: TRBJ1-5
v_gene: TRBV6-2/TRBV6-3
len: 9
CDR3aa: CATGRPQHF

abundance: -
j_gene: TRBJ1-5
v_gene: TRBV27
len: 13
CDR3aa: CASRYTGSQPQHF

abundance: many
j_gene: TRBJ2-3
v_gene: TRBV20-1
len: 13
CDR3aa: CSVSGVSTDTQYF

abundance: few
j_gene: TRBJ2-1
v_gene: TRBV9
len: 15
CDR3aa: CASSLTGENYNEQFF

abundance: many
j_gene: TRBJ2-5
v_gene: TRBV20-1
len: 13
CDR3aa: CSASYNQQETQYF

abundance: few
j_gene: TRBJ2-1
v_gene: TRBV10-3
len: 16
CDR3aa: CAISRGGERSYNEQFF

abundance: -
j_gene: TRBJ1-6
v_gene: TRBV25-1
len: 15
CDR3aa: CASSARDWYNSPLHF